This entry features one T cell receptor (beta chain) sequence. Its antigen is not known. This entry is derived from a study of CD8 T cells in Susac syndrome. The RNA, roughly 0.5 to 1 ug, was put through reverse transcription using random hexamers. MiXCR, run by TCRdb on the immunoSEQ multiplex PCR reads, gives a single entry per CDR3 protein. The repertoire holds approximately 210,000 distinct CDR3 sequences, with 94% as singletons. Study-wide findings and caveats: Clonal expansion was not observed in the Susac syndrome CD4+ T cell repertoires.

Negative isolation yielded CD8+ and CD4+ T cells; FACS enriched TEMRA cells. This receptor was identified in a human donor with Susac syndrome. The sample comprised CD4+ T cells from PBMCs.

The CDR3 DNA follows: TGCAGCGTCAAACGTGACAGGGATGGATCCGGGGAGCTGTTTTTT. This codes for CSVKRDRDGSGELFF. The chain uses TRBV29-1 and TRBJ2-2, with TRBD1 identical over 7 bases. CDR3 length: 15 amino acids. Per the germline V gene, CDR1 is SQVTM and CDR2 is ANQGSEA. The V and J ends lost 6 bases and 6 bases, in that order; junction bases with no gene match: 13.